The next 5 T cell receptor beta chains were all read from a single sample in a study of blood T cells in healthy people across ages. Together with a sample-barcoded 5' primer, a J-beta primer mix was included in a second PCR lasting about 7 to 12 cycles. Each CDR3 protein gets one entry after TCRdb re-called the 5' RACE reads with MiXCR. Of 1,500,000 or so distinct CDR3 sequences listed, about 42% are singletons. Sample: blood. The receptors come from a woman younger than 30 in good health.

The rearrangement links TRBV10-2 to TRBJ2-5; no definite D call. Germline loops: CDR1 WSHSY, CDR2 SAAADI. CDR3 size: 13 residues. V was trimmed by 4 bases and J by 6 bases, leaving 12 bases between them. The CDR3 DNA is TGCGCCAGCAGTGGCCCGAGTCGGAAGACCCAGTACTTC. Its translation is CASSGPSRKTQYF.

CDR3 sequence reads: CASSQDRENTEAFF. The CDR3 nucleotides read TGCGCCAGCAGCCAAGATCGGGAGAACACTGAAGCTTTCTTT. The chain uses TRBV4-3 and TRBJ1-1; no clear D gene. Trimming cost V 0 bases and J 1 base, with 6 bases left between them. The CDR3 length is 14 residues. Germline CDR1 LGHNA, CDR2 YSLEER.

The V call is TRBV25-1, the J call TRBJ1-2; D gene ambiguous. The length of the CDR3 is 14 residues. The V gene's germline CDR1 is MGHDK and CDR2 SYGVNS. Trimming left V 4 bases short and J 5 bases short, with 14 bases between. The CDR3 sequence: CASSASLQSYGYTF. In DNA, the CDR3 is TGTGCCAGCAGTGCCTCCCTCCAGTCGTATGGCTACACCTTC.

This rearrangement joins TRBV5-1 to TRBJ2-1; TRBD1 is a possible D gene (5 bases). V was trimmed by 0 bases and J by 4 bases, leaving 11 bases between them. CDR1 is SGHRS and CDR2 is YFSETQ in the germline V gene. The CDR3 sequence is 15 residues long. CDR3 protein: CASSLAIGAYNEQFF. For the CDR3, the DNA is TGCGCCAGCAGCTTGGCCATAGGGGCATACAATGAGCAGTTCTTC.

V usage is TRBV27 and J usage is TRBJ1-5, with D perhaps matching TRBD1 (6 bases). From germline, CDR1 is MNHEY and CDR2 SMNVEV (reference sequence). The CDR3 contains 13 residues. Trimming left V 8 bases short and J 4 bases short, with 12 bases between. The CDR3 DNA reads TGTGCCAGCGCTGGTAGGGGGAATCAGCCCCAGCATTTT. Translating it yields CASAGRGNQPQHF.